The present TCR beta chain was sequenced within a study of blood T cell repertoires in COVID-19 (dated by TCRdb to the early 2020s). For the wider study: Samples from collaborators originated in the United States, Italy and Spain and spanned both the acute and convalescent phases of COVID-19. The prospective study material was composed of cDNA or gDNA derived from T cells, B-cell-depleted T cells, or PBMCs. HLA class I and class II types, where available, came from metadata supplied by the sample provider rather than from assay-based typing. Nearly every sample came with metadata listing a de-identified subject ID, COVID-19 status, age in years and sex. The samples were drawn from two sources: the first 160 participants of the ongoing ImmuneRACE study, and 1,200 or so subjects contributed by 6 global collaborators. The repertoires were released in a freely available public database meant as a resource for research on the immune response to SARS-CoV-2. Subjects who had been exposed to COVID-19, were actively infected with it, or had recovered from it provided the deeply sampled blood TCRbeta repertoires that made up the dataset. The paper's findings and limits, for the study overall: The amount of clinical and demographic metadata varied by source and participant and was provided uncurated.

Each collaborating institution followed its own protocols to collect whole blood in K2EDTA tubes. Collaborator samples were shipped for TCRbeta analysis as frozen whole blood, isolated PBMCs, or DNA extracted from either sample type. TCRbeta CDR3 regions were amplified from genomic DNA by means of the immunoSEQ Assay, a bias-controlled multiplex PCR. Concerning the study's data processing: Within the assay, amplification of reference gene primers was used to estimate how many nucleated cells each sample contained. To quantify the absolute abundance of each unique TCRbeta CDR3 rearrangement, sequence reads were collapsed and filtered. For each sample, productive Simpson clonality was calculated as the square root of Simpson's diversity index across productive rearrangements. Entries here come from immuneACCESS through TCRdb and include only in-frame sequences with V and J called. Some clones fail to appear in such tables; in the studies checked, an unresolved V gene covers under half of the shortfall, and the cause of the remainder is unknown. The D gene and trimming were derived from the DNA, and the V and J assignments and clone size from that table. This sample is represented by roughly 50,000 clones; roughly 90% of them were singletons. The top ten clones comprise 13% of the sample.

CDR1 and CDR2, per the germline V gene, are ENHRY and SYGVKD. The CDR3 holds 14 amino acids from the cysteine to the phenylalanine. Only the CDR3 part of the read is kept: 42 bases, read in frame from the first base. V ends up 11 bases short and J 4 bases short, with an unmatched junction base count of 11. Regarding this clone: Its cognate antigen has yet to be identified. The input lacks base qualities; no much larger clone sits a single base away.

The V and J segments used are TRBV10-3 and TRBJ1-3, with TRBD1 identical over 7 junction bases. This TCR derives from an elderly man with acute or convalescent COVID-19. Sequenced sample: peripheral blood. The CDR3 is CAAGGGTEGNTIYF. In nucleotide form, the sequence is TGTGCCGCGGGAGGGGGCACAGAAGGAAACACCATATATTTT.